This T cell receptor (beta chain) came from a study of T cell responses to AZD1222 COVID-19 vaccine. TCRdb's copy holds only in-frame clones and misses some; the assay was immunoSEQ multiplex PCR. The table records roughly 70,000 clones, 85% of them present only once. The CDR3 consists of 16 residues. The germline CDR1 and CDR2 sequences are SNHLY and FYNNEI. The V end was cut by 3 bases, the J end by 6 bases, with 21 bases between. This clone was seen only a few times. The TCR sequence derives from an adult in good health. The sample in question was peripheral blood, obtained on day 0 of AZD1222 vaccination. The chain is built from TRBV2 and TRBJ2-7, with D maybe TRBD1 (6 bases). Here the CDR3 DNA reads TGTGCCAGCAGTGATTGGGGCAGGGGCCCTGTTGGCGAGCAGTACTTC. It yields the protein CASSDWGRGPVGEQYF.